A selection of T cell receptor beta chains follows, all from one sample in a study of blood T cell repertoires in COVID-19. The repertoire was sequenced with immunoSEQ multiplex PCR; TCRdb's copy has only in-frame clones and lacks some. The table records over 400,000 clones, about nine tenths of them present only once. Specimen: peripheral blood. These receptors all come from a woman aged 25 to 39 with active or convalescent COVID-19. Each CDR3 is given with its conserved first and last residue. The D gene is left open where the match is weak. Where a row states a size, it is once, few, many or the class of an expanded clone; other rows omit it.

D gene | J gene | V gene | clone size | CDR3 protein | CDR3 DNA
TRBD1 | TRBJ1-6 | TRBV4-1 | . | CASSRVQGALNNSPLHF | TGCGCCAGCAGCCGAGTGCAGGGGGCCTTGAATAATTCACCCCTCCACTTT
. | TRBJ2-2 | TRBV6-1 | . | CASSEAGRNTGELFF | TGTGCCAGCAGTGAAGCGGGCCGGAACACCGGGGAGCTGTTTTTT
TRBD1 | TRBJ1-5 | TRBV19 | . | CASTQSRGPGGRDQPQHF | TGTGCCAGTACCCAAAGCCGAGGCCCAGGGGGGAGAGATCAGCCCCAGCATTTT
. | TRBJ1-4 | TRBV6-6 | . | CASGGDGGGPNEKLFF | TGTGCCAGCGGGGGGGATGGGGGCGGCCCGAATGAAAAACTGTTTTTT
. | TRBJ2-2 | TRBV19 | . | CASSIGVPRDTGELFF | TGTGCCAGTAGTATCGGAGTACCCCGGGACACCGGGGAGCTGTTTTTT
. | TRBJ1-1 | TRBV7-6 | . | CASSLVSGGETEAFF | TGTGCCAGCAGCTTAGTGTCGGGTGGAGAGACTGAAGCTTTCTTT
. | TRBJ2-2 | TRBV6-5 | . | CASSYSTGNTGELFF | TGTGCCAGCAGTTACTCTACAGGGAACACCGGGGAGCTGTTTTTT
TRBD2 | TRBJ2-7 | TRBV6-5 | . | CASSYSASGSYEQYF | TGTGCCAGCAGTTACTCCGCTAGCGGGAGCTACGAGCAGTACTTC
TRBD1 | TRBJ1-3 | TRBV5-1 | . | CASSWTGFSGNTIYF | TGCGCCAGCAGCTGGACAGGTTTCTCTGGAAACACCATATATTTT
TRBD1 | TRBJ1-4 | TRBV19 | . | CASSTLRTGRYEKLFF | TGTGCCAGTAGTACTTTACGGACAGGGCGGTATGAAAAACTGTTTTTT
. | TRBJ1-5 | TRBV30 | . | CAWSEGSGGAHQPQHF | TGTGCCTGGAGTGAAGGTTCGGGTGGTGCGCATCAGCCCCAGCATTTT
. | TRBJ2-7 | TRBV4-1 | . | CASSQEAVAGQITPRPYEQYF | TGCGCCAGCAGCCAAGAAGCGGTCGCTGGACAGATAACACCTAGACCCTACGAGCAGTACTTC
TRBD2 | TRBJ2-7 | TRBV5-1 | . | CASSWTSGRFYEQYF | TGCGCCAGCAGCTGGACTAGCGGGAGATTCTACGAGCAGTACTTC
TRBD2 | TRBJ2-7 | TRBV5-1 | . | CASSVLAGGPNEQYF | TGCGCCAGCAGCGTACTAGCGGGAGGGCCAAACGAGCAGTACTTC
TRBD1 | TRBJ1-2 | TRBV2 | . | CASSSDRGSDGYTF | TGTGCCAGCAGCTCGGACAGGGGATCCGATGGCTACACCTTC
TRBD1 | TRBJ2-3 | TRBV18 | . | CASSPNSQGAPGTDTQYF | TGTGCCAGCTCACCAAATAGCCAGGGGGCGCCAGGCACAGATACGCAGTATTTT
TRBD1 | TRBJ1-3 | TRBV10-3 | . | CAYRGSGNTIYF | TGTGCCTACAGGGGTTCTGGAAACACCATATATTTT
TRBD2 | TRBJ2-1 | TRBV5-4 | . | CASSLAGLAGTNEQFF | TGTGCCAGCAGCTTGGCGGGACTAGCGGGGACTAATGAGCAGTTCTTC
. | TRBJ2-5 | TRBV19 | . | CASSTTTQGTETQYF | TGTGCCAGTAGTACGACCACCCAGGGTACAGAGACCCAGTACTTC
. | TRBJ2-2 | TRBV6-5 | few | CASSSGVWELFF | TGTGCCAGCAGCTCAGGGGTGTGGGAGCTGTTTTTT
. | TRBJ2-3 | TRBV7-9 | . | CASSLEHHTDTQYF | TGTGCCAGCAGCTTAGAACACCACACAGATACGCAGTATTTT
TRBD1 | TRBJ1-5 | TRBV5-1 | . | CASSATTGYNQPQHF | TGCGCCAGCAGCGCAACGACAGGGTACAATCAGCCCCAGCATTTT
TRBD1 | TRBJ2-1 | TRBV5-1 | . | CASSLGTGGNNEQFF | TGCGCCAGCAGCTTGGGGACAGGGGGAAACAATGAGCAGTTCTTC
TRBD2 | TRBJ2-1 | TRBV15 | . | CATSWTSGGYNEQFF | TGTGCCACCAGCTGGACTAGCGGGGGTTACAATGAGCAGTTCTTC
. | TRBJ1-5 | TRBV19 | . | CASSISEWAYWTDNQPQHF | TGTGCCAGTAGTATATCTGAGTGGGCCTATTGGACAGACAATCAGCCCCAGCATTTT
. | TRBJ2-7 | TRBV3-1/TRBV3-2 | . | CASSQEAPRYEQYF | TGTGCCAGCAGCCAAGAAGCCCCCCGTTACGAGCAGTACTTC
TRBD1 | TRBJ1-2 | TRBV3-1/TRBV3-2 | . | CASSQDFSFTGDSDYGYTF | TGTGCCAGCAGCCAAGACTTTAGTTTCACAGGGGATTCGGACTATGGCTACACCTTC
TRBD2 | TRBJ2-1 | TRBV7-2 | . | CASSFGLANNEQFF | TGTGCCAGCAGCTTTGGACTAGCGAACAATGAGCAGTTCTTC
TRBD2 | TRBJ2-2 | TRBV2 | once | CASSEWISGGANTGELFF | TGTGCCAGCAGTGAATGGATTAGCGGGGGGGCGAACACCGGGGAGCTGTTTTTT
TRBD1 | TRBJ1-2 | TRBV5-1 | . | CASSESTGGIDGYTF | TGCGCCAGCAGCGAATCGACAGGGGGAATTGATGGCTACACCTTC
TRBD1 | TRBJ1-4 | TRBV7-9 | . | CASSLAGQTTTNEKLFF | TGTGCCAGCAGCTTGGCGGGACAGACCACAACTAATGAAAAACTGTTTTTT
TRBD1 | TRBJ2-2 | TRBV4-1 | . | CASSQDWTGPTGELFF | TGCGCCAGCAGCCAAGATTGGACAGGGCCCACCGGGGAGCTGTTTTTT
TRBD1 | TRBJ1-1 | TRBV5-1 | . | CASSLNQGARAEAFF | TGCGCCAGCAGCTTAAACCAGGGGGCGCGGGCTGAAGCTTTCTTT
TRBD2 | TRBJ2-1 | TRBV19 | . | CASSIVPPSGSGEQFF | TGTGCCAGTAGTATAGTCCCCCCTAGCGGGAGTGGTGAGCAGTTCTTC
TRBD1 | TRBJ2-7 | TRBV6-1 | . | CASSELPGTGGYEQYF | TGTGCCAGCAGTGAATTACCCGGGACAGGGGGCTACGAGCAGTACTTC
TRBD1 | TRBJ1-1 | TRBV4-1 | . | CASSPARDSNTEAFF | TGCGCCAGCAGCCCCGCCCGGGACAGCAACACTGAAGCTTTCTTT
. | TRBJ1-1 | TRBV7-2 | . | CASSERGNAAFF | TGTGCCAGCAGCGAACGGGGGAACGCAGCTTTCTTT
. | TRBJ2-1 | TRBV19 | . | CASSMIVQVMSNEQFF | TGTGCCAGTAGTATGATCGTCCAGGTTATGTCGAATGAGCAGTTCTTC
. | TRBJ2-7 | TRBV3-1/TRBV3-2 | . | CASSQPGSNYEQYF | TGTGCCAGCAGCCAGCCGGGATCGAACTACGAGCAGTACTTC
. | TRBJ2-3 | TRBV2 | . | CASNRGSTDTQYF | TGTGCCAGCAATAGGGGAAGCACAGATACGCAGTATTTT
. | TRBJ1-4 | TRBV5-1 | . | CASSLWAEGEKLFF | TGCGCCAGCAGCCTTTGGGCCGAGGGTGAAAAACTGTTTTTT
. | TRBJ1-1 | TRBV6-4 | once | CASRSELYARGLVGEAFF | TGTGCCAGCAGATCCGAGTTATACGCGCGGGGCCTGGTCGGTGAAGCTTTCTTT
. | TRBJ2-2 | TRBV15 | . | CATSSGKRAGTGELFF | TGTGCCACCAGCAGTGGGAAGCGCGCGGGGACCGGGGAGCTGTTTTTT
TRBD1 | TRBJ1-2 | TRBV3-1/TRBV3-2 | . | CASSLRPDRGDSGDYGYTF | TGTGCCAGCAGCCTGCGCCCTGACAGGGGAGACTCGGGTGACTATGGCTACACCTTC